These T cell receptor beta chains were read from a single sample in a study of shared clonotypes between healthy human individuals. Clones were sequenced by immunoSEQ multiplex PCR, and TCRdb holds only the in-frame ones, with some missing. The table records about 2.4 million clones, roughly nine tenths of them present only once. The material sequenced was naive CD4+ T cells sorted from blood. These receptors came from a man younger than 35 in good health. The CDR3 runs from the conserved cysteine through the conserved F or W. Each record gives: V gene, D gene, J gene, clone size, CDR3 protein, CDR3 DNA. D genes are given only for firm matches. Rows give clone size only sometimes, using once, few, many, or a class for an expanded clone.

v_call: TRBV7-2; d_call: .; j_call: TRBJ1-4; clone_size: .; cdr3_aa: CASSLPELGKDKLFF; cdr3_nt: TGTGCCAGCAGCCTCCCCGAGCTTGGAAAGGACAAACTGTTTTTT
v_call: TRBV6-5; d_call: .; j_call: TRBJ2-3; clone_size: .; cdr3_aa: CASSYRLASTDTQYF; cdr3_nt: TGTGCCAGCAGTTATCGGCTAGCGAGCACAGATACGCAGTATTTT
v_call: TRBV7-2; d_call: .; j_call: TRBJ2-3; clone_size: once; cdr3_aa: CASSLDYTQYF; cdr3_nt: TGTGCCAGCAGCTTAGACTATACGCAGTATTTT
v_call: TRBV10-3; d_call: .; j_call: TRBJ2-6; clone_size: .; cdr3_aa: CAISAESGANVLTF; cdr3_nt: TGTGCCATCAGTGCGGAGTCTGGAGCCAACGTCCTGACTTTC
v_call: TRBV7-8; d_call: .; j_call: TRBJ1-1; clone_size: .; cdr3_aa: CASSLLPGDYMNTEAFF; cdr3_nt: TGTGCCAGCAGCTTATTACCAGGGGATTACATGAACACTGAAGCTTTCTTT
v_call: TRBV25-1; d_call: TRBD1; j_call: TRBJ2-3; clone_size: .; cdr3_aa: CASSTGGPYTDTQYF; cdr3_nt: TGTGCCAGCAGTACAGGGGGACCCTACACAGATACGCAGTATTTT
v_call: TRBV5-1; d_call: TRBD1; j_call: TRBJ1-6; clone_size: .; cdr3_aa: CASSSGQENSPLHF; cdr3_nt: TGCGCCAGCAGCTCGGGACAGGAAAACTCACCCCTCCACTTT
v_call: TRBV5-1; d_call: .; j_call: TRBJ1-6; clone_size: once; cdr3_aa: CASSSTSRGHSPLHF; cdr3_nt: TGCGCCAGCAGCTCGACGTCCAGGGGACATTCACCCCTCCACTTT
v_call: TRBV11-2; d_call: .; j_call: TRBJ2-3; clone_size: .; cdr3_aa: CASSLVGHTDTQYF; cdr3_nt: TGTGCCAGCAGCTTAGTGGGACATACAGATACGCAGTATTTT
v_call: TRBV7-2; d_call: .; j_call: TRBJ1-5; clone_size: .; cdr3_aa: CASSLNPRNQPQHF; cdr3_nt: TGTGCCAGCAGCCTAAACCCCAGGAATCAGCCCCAGCATTTT
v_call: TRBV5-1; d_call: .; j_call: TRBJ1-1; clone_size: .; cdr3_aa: CASSGDSFTEAFF; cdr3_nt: TGCGCCAGCAGCGGAGACAGTTTCACTGAAGCTTTCTTT
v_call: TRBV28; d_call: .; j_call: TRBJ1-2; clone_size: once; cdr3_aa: CASSLRAGEGGYTF; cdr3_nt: TGTGCCAGCAGTTTAAGGGCGGGAGAGGGCGGCTACACCTTC
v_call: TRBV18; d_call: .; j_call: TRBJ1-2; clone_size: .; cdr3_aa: CASSPLETEHGYTF; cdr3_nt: TGTGCCAGCTCACCCCTCGAAACAGAGCATGGCTACACCTTC
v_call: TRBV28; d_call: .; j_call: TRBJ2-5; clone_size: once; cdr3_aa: CASSSQGRETQYF; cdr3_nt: TGTGCCAGCAGTTCACAGGGGAGGGAGACCCAGTACTTC
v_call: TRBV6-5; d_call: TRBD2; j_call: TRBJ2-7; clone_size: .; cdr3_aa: CASSSLAGGPYEQYF; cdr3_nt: TGTGCCAGCAGCTCCCTAGCGGGGGGTCCCTACGAGCAGTACTTC
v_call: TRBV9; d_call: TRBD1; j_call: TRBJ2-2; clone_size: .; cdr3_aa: CASSLLGQENTGELFF; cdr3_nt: TGTGCCAGCAGCCTACTGGGACAGGAAAACACCGGGGAGCTGTTTTTT
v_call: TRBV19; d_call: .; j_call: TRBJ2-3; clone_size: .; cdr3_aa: CASSIDSDWTRGDTQYF; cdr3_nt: TGTGCCAGTAGTATAGATTCGGACTGGACAAGGGGTGATACGCAGTATTTT
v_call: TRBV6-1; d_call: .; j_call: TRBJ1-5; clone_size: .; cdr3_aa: CASSVAPDRSNQPQHF; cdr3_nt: TGTGCCAGCAGTGTAGCCCCGGACCGTAGCAATCAGCCCCAGCATTTT
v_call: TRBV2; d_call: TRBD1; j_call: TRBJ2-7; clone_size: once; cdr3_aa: CASSTQDRGEQYF; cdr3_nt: TGTGCCAGCAGCACACAGGACAGGGGCGAGCAGTACTTC
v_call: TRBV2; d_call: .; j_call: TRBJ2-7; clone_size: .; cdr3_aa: CASSEREPLRYEQYF; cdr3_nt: TGTGCCAGCAGTGAACGGGAACCGCTGCGGTACGAGCAGTACTTC
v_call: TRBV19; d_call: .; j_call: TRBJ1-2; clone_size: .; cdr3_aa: CATRLELYSGGYTF; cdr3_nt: TGTGCCACCCGGTTGGAACTCTACAGTGGTGGCTACACCTTC
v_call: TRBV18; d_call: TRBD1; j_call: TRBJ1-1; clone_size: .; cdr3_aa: CASSRDSNTEAFF; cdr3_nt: TGTGCCAGCTCACGGGACAGTAACACTGAAGCTTTCTTT
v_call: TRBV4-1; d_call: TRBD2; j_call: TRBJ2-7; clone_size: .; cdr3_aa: CASSRLAGDSYEQYF; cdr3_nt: TGCGCCAGCAGCCGCCTAGCGGGGGACTCCTACGAGCAGTACTTC
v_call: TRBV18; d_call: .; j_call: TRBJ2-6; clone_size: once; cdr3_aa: CASSPQQAPNSGANVLTF; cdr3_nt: TGTGCCAGCTCACCACAGCAGGCCCCTAACTCTGGGGCCAACGTCCTGACTTTC
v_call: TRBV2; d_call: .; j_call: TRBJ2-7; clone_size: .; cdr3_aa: CATFSGGGDAYEQYF; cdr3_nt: TGTGCCACGTTTTCAGGAGGGGGGGACGCCTACGAGCAGTACTTC
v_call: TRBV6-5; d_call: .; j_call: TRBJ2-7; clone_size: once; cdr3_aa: CASSYSRLKFPYEQYF; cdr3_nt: TGTGCCAGCAGTTACTCGAGACTCAAGTTCCCCTACGAGCAGTACTTC
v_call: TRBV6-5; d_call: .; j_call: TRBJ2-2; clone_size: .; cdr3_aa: CASAVRISVTGELFF; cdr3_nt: TGTGCCAGCGCGGTCAGGATCTCGGTCACCGGGGAGCTGTTTTTT
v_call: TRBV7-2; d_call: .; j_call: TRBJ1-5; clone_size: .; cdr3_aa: CASSSPERGFRQPQHF; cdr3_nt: TGTGCCAGCAGCTCCCCTGAGCGGGGGTTTCGTCAGCCCCAGCATTTT
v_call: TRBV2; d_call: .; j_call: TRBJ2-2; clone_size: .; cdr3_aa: CASSAETVNTGELFF; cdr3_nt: TGTGCCAGCAGTGCGGAGACAGTGAACACCGGGGAGCTGTTTTTT
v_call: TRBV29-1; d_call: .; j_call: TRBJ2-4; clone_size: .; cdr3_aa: CSVESRFLNIQYF; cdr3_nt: TGCAGCGTTGAGTCCAGGTTTTTGAACATTCAGTACTTC
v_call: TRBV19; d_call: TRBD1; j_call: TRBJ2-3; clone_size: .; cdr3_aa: CASNRDRRGVDTQYF; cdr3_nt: TGTGCCAGTAACCGGGACAGAAGGGGAGTAGATACGCAGTATTTT
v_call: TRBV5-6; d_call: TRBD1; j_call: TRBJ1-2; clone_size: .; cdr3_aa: CASSLGTALIVGYTF; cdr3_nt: TGTGCCAGCAGCCTAGGGACAGCTTTGATTGTGGGCTACACCTTC